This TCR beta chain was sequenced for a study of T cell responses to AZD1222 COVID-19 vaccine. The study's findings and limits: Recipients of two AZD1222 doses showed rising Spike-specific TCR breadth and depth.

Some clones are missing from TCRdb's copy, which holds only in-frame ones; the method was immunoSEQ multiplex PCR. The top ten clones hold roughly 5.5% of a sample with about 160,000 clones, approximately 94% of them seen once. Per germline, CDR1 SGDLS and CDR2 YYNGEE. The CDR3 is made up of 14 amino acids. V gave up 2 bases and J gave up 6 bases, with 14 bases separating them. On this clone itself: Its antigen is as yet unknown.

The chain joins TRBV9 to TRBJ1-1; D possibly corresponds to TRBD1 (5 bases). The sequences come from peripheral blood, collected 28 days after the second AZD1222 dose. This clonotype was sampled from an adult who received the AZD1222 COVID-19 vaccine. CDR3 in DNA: TGTGCCAGCAGCGTCGGGGGTGGGGTCGCTGAAGCTTTCTTT. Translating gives CASSVGGGVAEAFF.